The 29 T cell receptor beta chains presented below share a single source sample, sequenced in a study of T cells after yellow fever vaccination. TCRdb called the 5' RACE reads again in MiXCR, with one record for every CDR3 protein. The data contain some 290,000 distinct CDR3 sequences, about 10% of them singletons. Sequenced material: CD4+ T cells sorted from PBMCs, taken 45 days after the yellow fever booster vaccination. All receptors come from a man younger than 30 who received the YFV17D yellow fever vaccine.

The chain links TRBV18 to TRBJ1-5, with D possibly being TRBD1 (6 bases). Per germline, CDR1 KGHSH and CDR2 LQKENI. This CDR3 spans 15 amino acids. V gave up 0 bases and J gave up 4 bases, with 10 bases separating them. The CDR3 DNA follows: TGTGCCAGCTCACCACCCGGGGGCATGAATCAGCCCCAGCATTTT. Its protein product is CASSPPGGMNQPQHF.

The rearrangement joins TRBV7-2 to TRBJ2-7; D is perhaps TRBD1 (6 bases). Trimming shortened V by 5 bases and J by 2 bases, and 13 bases separated the two germline ends. The CDR3 loop spans 14 amino acids. Germline-derived CDR1 and CDR2 are SGHTA and FQGNSA. The CDR3 sequence is CASSRQTGPYEQYF. In DNA form, the CDR3 reads TGTGCCAGCAGCCGGCAGACAGGACCCTACGAGCAGTACTTC.

This clonotype was recorded a few times. The V and J genes are TRBV2 and TRBJ2-2, with TRBD1 matching over 10 bases. The CDR3 extends over 15 amino acids. The V gene end was trimmed by 5 bases and the J gene end by 5 bases; junction bases not matched to a gene: 5. Germline V gene lookup returns CDR1 SNHLY and CDR2 FYNNEI. The CDR3, as DNA: TGTGCCAGCAGTTACCGGGACAGGGGTACCGGGGAGCTGTTTTTT. Residues: CASSYRDRGTGELFF.

This clonotype was seen a few times. This rearrangement joins TRBV7-2 to TRBJ2-6, with D possibly TRBD1 on 5 matching bases. The CDR3 has 15 residues. The germline gives CDR1 SGHTA, CDR2 FQGNSA. With 11 bases removed from V and 0 bases from J, the gap between germline ends came to 14 bases. In DNA, the CDR3 is TGTGCCGGCTCCACAGGCCCCTCTGGGGCCAACGTCCTGACTTTC. Its protein product is CAGSTGPSGANVLTF.

There are a few counts of this clonotype. The rearrangement joins TRBV5-1 to TRBJ2-3; D perhaps matches TRBD2 (5 bases). Germline CDR1 SGHRS, CDR2 YFSETQ. The CDR3 length is 17 residues. V lost 7 bases and J lost 0, with 21 bases in between. This CDR3 reads CASVKEGRRGSTDTQYF. CDR3 nucleotide sequence: TGCGCCAGCGTAAAGGAAGGGAGACGAGGTAGCACAGATACGCAGTATTTT. The full variable domain, rest sourced from reference TRBV5-1 and TRBJ2-3, is KAGVTQTPRYLIKTRGQQVTLSCSPISGHRSVSWYQQTPGQGLQFLFEYFSETQRNKGNFPGRFSGRQFSNSRSEMNVSTLELGDSALYLCASVKEGRRGSTDTQYFGPGTRLTVL.

This clonotype has a handful of counts. The chain has TRBV11-2 and TRBJ2-5, with TRBD2 identical over 8 bases. Germline CDR1 is SGHAT and CDR2 is FQNNGV. The length of the CDR3 is 16 residues. J lost 5 bases, V lost 2 bases, and 10 bases had no gene match. The CDR3 bases are TGTGCCAGCAGCTTACAGGTCGGGGGGGCCGGGGAGACCCAGTACTTC. Translated: CASSLQVGGAGETQYF.

There are many counts of this clonotype. The rearrangement links TRBV5-1 to TRBJ2-5; TRBD2 agrees at 7 bases. From germline, CDR1 is SGHRS and CDR2 YFSETQ. The CDR3 is 14 residues long. V gave up 3 bases and J gave up 5 bases; unmatched junction bases: 7. The chain's CDR3 is CASSSGRGGETQYF. The CDR3 nucleotides are TGCGCCAGCAGCTCCGGAAGGGGAGGGGAGACCCAGTACTTC. The whole variable domain, filled in from reference TRBV5-1 and TRBJ2-5, reads KAGVTQTPRYLIKTRGQQVTLSCSPISGHRSVSWYQQTPGQGLQFLFEYFSETQRNKGNFPGRFSGRQFSNSRSEMNVSTLELGDSALYLCASSSGRGGETQYFGPGTRLLVL.

The chain has TRBV12-3 or TRBV12-4 and TRBJ1-2; 7 bases are a match to TRBD1. Trimming at V came to 6 bases and at J to 4 bases, leaving 5 bases not matched to a gene. There are 13 residues in the CDR3. CDR3 bases: TGTGCCAGCAGCCGAGACAGGGCCTATGGCTACACCTTC. Translation: CASSRDRAYGYTF.

This clonotype was detected only once. The chain combines TRBV27 with TRBJ2-7; no clear D. Trimming removed 0 bases at V and 6 bases at J, with 12 bases between. CDR3 length: 14 amino acids. CDR1 is MNHEY and CDR2 is SMNVEV in the germline V gene (reference sequence). The DNA of the CDR3 is TGTGCCAGCAGTTTATCCATTCGGAGTGCCGAGCAGTACGTC. It encodes CASSLSIRSAEQYV.

The chain links TRBV3-1 to TRBJ1-3; 7 bases line up with TRBD1. This CDR3 region has 15 residues. Germline CDR1 reads LGHDT; CDR2 reads YNNKEL (reference sequence). V was pared by 6 bases and J by 0 bases, with 5 bases of the junction left unmatched. The CDR3 is CASRIGTASGNTIYF. CDR3 nucleotide sequence: TGTGCCAGCAGGATCGGGACAGCCTCTGGAAACACCATATATTTT.

Only a few counts were recorded for this clonotype. The CDR3 DNA is TGCGCCAGCAGCCACGCAGGGTTACAGGCTTCACCCCTCCACTTT. Encoded protein: CASSHAGLQASPLHF. The rearrangement links TRBV4-1 to TRBJ1-6; D may be TRBD1 (5 bases). Germline values: CDR1 MGHRA, CDR2 YSYEKL. The CDR3 sequence is 15 residues long. Trimming took off 3 bases at V and 9 bases at J, with 15 bases between the two ends.

This clonotype has just a few counts. The gene calls are TRBV11-2 and TRBJ2-7; a weak D match, TRBD2 (6 bases). Germline values: CDR1 SGHAT, CDR2 FQNNGV. The CDR3 spans 17 residues. The V end lost 1 base, the J end lost 3 bases, and 19 bases lay between the germline ends. The CDR3 coding sequence is TGTGCCAGCAGCTTAGCTGGCGCCGGGGGAGGTTTCTACGAGCAGTACTTC. This translates into CASSLAGAGGGFYEQYF.

The chain employs TRBV5-1 and TRBJ2-7, with D possibly matching TRBD1 (6 bases). This CDR3 is built from 14 residues. CDR1 and CDR2 (germline): SGHRS, YFSETQ. The V end lost 5 bases, the J end lost 2 bases, and 14 bases lay between the germline ends. In DNA form, the CDR3 reads TGCGCCAGCAGTTTACAGGGTAGGACCTACGAGCAGTACTTC. Its translation: CASSLQGRTYEQYF.

This clonotype showed up just a few times. The CDR3 DNA sequence: TGTGCAAGTCGCTCGGTGATCCCTAGCAATCAGCCCCAGCATTTT. Residues: CASRSVIPSNQPQHF. The chain is built from TRBV12-2 and TRBJ1-5. TRBV12-2 is given as a pseudogene. This CDR3 comprises 15 residues.

This clonotype was detected only a few times. V and J are TRBV10-3 and TRBJ2-3, with no clear D. The CDR3 totals 15 residues. The germline CDR1 and CDR2 sequences are ENHRY and SYGVKD. Trimming cost V 10 bases and J 0 bases, with 17 bases left between them. The chain's CDR3 is CATERQGTSTDTQYF. The CDR3 DNA reads TGTGCCACGGAAAGACAAGGAACTAGCACAGATACGCAGTATTTT.

The chain combines TRBV7-9 with TRBJ1-1; 7 nucleotides agree with TRBD1. The V and J ends lost 2 bases and 0 bases, in that order; junction bases with no gene match: 9. CDR3 length equals 17 residues. From germline, CDR1 is SEHNR and CDR2 FQNEAQ (reference sequence). CDR3 sequence reads: CASSLSSAGGMNTEAFF. In DNA, the CDR3 is TGTGCCAGCAGCTTATCTTCGGCAGGGGGTATGAACACTGAAGCTTTCTTT.

This chain links TRBV5-1 with TRBJ2-3; the match to TRBD2 covers 16 bases. Germline values: CDR1 SGHRS, CDR2 YFSETQ. V was clipped by 3 bases and J by 4 bases; unmatched bases: 11. The CDR3 is 19 amino acids. CDR3 sequence reads: CASSYHSGLAGGISDTQYF. CDR3 in DNA: TGCGCCAGCAGCTACCACTCGGGACTAGCGGGGGGGATCTCAGATACGCAGTATTTT. Looking up the rest from reference TRBV5-1 and TRBJ2-3 gives the full variable domain: KAGVTQTPRYLIKTRGQQVTLSCSPISGHRSVSWYQQTPGQGLQFLFEYFSETQRNKGNFPGRFSGRQFSNSRSEMNVSTLELGDSALYLCASSYHSGLAGGISDTQYFGPGTRLTVL.

The V call is TRBV4-3, the J call TRBJ1-4; D gene uncertain. Germline loops: CDR1 LGHNA, CDR2 YSLEER. The CDR3 consists of 15 residues. V was pared by 3 bases and J by 1 base, with 9 bases between. This CDR3 is CASSQAVVTNEKLFF. CDR3 coding DNA: TGCGCCAGCAGCCAGGCTGTTGTAACTAATGAAAAACTGTTTTTT.

This clonotype was seen only a few times. This chain links TRBV4-2 with TRBJ1-6; D uncertain. In germline, CDR1 is LGHNA, CDR2 YNFKEQ. The CDR3 covers 14 residues. The ends were cut back, 1 base at V and 10 bases at J, with 11 bases in the middle. Written as DNA, the CDR3 is TGTGCCAGCAGCCAAGCGCCCAGAGTGTCACCCCTCCACTTT. Translated, it gives CASSQAPRVSPLHF.

CDR3 amino acids: CASSLVPPTDTQYF. In nucleotides, the CDR3 is TGCGCCAGCAGCTTGGTGCCGCCGACAGATACGCAGTATTTT. The V gene is TRBV5-1, the J gene TRBJ2-3, with unresolved D. The V end was cut by 0 bases, the J end by 3 bases, with 8 bases between. This CDR3 contains 14 residues. Germline V CDR1 and CDR2: SGHRS, YFSETQ.

This sequence joins TRBV18 and TRBJ2-7; TRBD1 agrees at 7 bases. The CDR3 runs to 12 residues. Germline CDR1 is KGHSH and CDR2 is LQKENI. Trimming cost V 3 bases and J 7 bases; bases outside gene matches: 3. This CDR3 is CASSPAGGEQYF. The CDR3 region has the DNA TGTGCCAGCTCACCGGCAGGGGGAGAGCAGTACTTC.

This clonotype was counted only a few times. The CDR3 bases are TGTGCCAGCAGCTTAACCATGCTTTACGGGAACACTGAAGCTTTCTTT. Protein sequence: CASSLTMLYGNTEAFF. The rearrangement links TRBV7-2 to TRBJ1-1; D remains ambiguous. The CDR3 sequence is 16 residues long. The germline V gene encodes CDR1 SGHTA and CDR2 FQGNSA. The V end was cut by 2 bases, the J end by 1 base, with 14 bases between. Filled out from reference TRBV7-2 and TRBJ1-1, the complete variable domain reads GAGVSQSPSNKVTEKGKDVELRCDPISGHTALYWYRQSLGQGLEFLIYFQGNSAPDKSGLPSDRFSAERTGGSVSTLTIQRTQQEDSAVYLCASSLTMLYGNTEAFFGQGTRLTVV.

The rearrangement links TRBV7-2 to TRBJ2-7; TRBD2 might be the D (6 bases). Looked up from germline, CDR1 is SGHTA and CDR2 is FQGNSA. The germline V and J ends were trimmed by 6 bases and 6 bases, with 18 bases remaining between them. The CDR3 has 14 residues. CDR3 sequence: CASSIAAGPIEQYF. The CDR3 DNA reads TGTGCCAGCAGTATCGCTGCGGGGCCTATCGAGCAGTACTTC.

This clonotype was seen ten or more times. J is TRBJ1-2 and V is TRBV6-4; a possible D gene is TRBD1 (6 bases). The ends were cut back, 5 bases at V and 4 bases at J, with 8 bases in the middle. CDR1 MRHNA and CDR2 SNTAGT come from the germline V gene. The CDR3 is 12 amino acids. This CDR3 reads CASSSDSYGYTF. The CDR3 nucleotides read TGTGCCAGCAGTTCGGACAGCTATGGCTACACCTTC.

The table lists this clonotype with many counts. The genes are TRBV25-1 and TRBJ1-2; no clear D. The CDR3 is 12 residues long. Germline CDR1 and CDR2: MGHDK and SYGVNS. Trimming shortened V by 4 bases and J by 8 bases, and 11 bases separated the two germline ends. Here the CDR3 DNA reads TGTGCCAGCAGTGGCGTATACGGCGGCTACACCTTC. Translating gives CASSGVYGGYTF.

In DNA form, the CDR3 reads TGTGCCAGCAGAAACCCTCAGACCAGCTATGGCTACACCTTC. Amino acid sequence: CASRNPQTSYGYTF. V and J are TRBV7-9 and TRBJ1-2; no definite D call. This CDR3 has 14 amino acids. Deletions cut 6 bases from V and 4 bases from J, with 15 bases between. Germline V lookup: CDR1 SEHNR, CDR2 FQNEAQ (reference sequence).

This clonotype was observed at least ten times. This chain uses TRBV7-2 with TRBJ2-7; D is tentatively TRBD1 or TRBD2 (6 bases each). Per germline, CDR1 SGHTA and CDR2 FQGNSA. V dropped 1 base and J dropped 4 bases, with 11 bases sitting between them. The CDR3 has 14 amino acids. The CDR3 reads CASSLEKGGYEQYV. CDR3 DNA sequence: TGTGCCAGCAGCTTAGAGAAGGGGGGTTACGAGCAGTACGTC.

The chain combines TRBV29-1 with TRBJ2-5; weak D call: TRBD2 (6 bases). The germline CDR1 and CDR2 sequences are SQVTM and ANQGSEA. With 2 bases removed from V and 5 bases from J, the gap between germline ends came to 12 bases. The length of the CDR3 is 13 residues. This chain's CDR3 is CSVEYARGETQYF. CDR3 nucleotides: TGCAGCGTTGAATACGCCCGGGGGGAGACCCAGTACTTC.

This clonotype was seen a handful of times. The chain has TRBV4-1 and TRBJ2-2; D call uncertain. The germline V gene encodes CDR1 MGHRA and CDR2 YSYEKL. V lost 6 bases and J lost 3, with 17 bases in between. The length of the CDR3 is 16 residues. DNA for the CDR3: TGCGCCAGCAGACCCTCGGCACAGACGGACACCGGGGAGCTGTTTTTT. Translation: CASRPSAQTDTGELFF.